The 4 T cell receptor beta chains presented below share a single source sample, sequenced in a study of cytomegalovirus exposure and HLA in healthy donors. The PCR employed 60 Vbeta primers together with 13 Jbeta primers. Sequenced by immunoSEQ multiplex PCR; TCRdb stores in-frame clones only, minus some. This table has 95,000 to 100,000 clones, roughly 80% appearing once. Material for sequencing was PBMCs. The receptor set was obtained from a man aged 40-49 years in good health and CMV-seronegative.

For the CDR3, the DNA is TGTGCCAGTAGTATGGGCGGGGGACCTGACAATCAGCCCCAGCATTTT. Translation gives CASSMGGGPDNQPQHF. This chain joins TRBV19 and TRBJ1-5; weak D call: TRBD1 (5 bases). The CDR3 spans 16 residues. Trimming removed 3 bases from V and 3 bases from J, with 15 bases in between. Germline loops: CDR1 LNHDA, CDR2 SQIVND (reference sequence).

The chain combines TRBV18 with TRBJ2-6; 7 bases match TRBD2. In germline, CDR1 is KGHSH, CDR2 LQKENI. J lost 0 bases, V lost 3 bases, and 8 bases had no gene match. The CDR3 covers 18 residues. CDR3 bases: TGTGCCAGCTCACCCGGGCTAGCGGTGAGCTCTGGGGCCAACGTCCTGACTTTC. Its protein product is CASSPGLAVSSGANVLTF.

The chain uses TRBV6-1 and TRBJ2-7, with 13 positions matching TRBD2. The tail of the sequence fits TRBJ2-5 better, so the J call may be wrong. CDR3 length: 15 amino acids. The germline V gene encodes CDR1 MNHNS and CDR2 SASEGT. CDR3 amino acids: CASRTSGGKGETQYF. In DNA, the CDR3 is TGTGCCAGCCGGACTAGCGGGGGTAAGGGAGAGACCCAGTACTTC.

The rearrangement links TRBV9 to TRBJ2-5; 10 nucleotides line up with TRBD2. Germline V gives CDR1 SGDLS, CDR2 YYNGEE. V lost 2 bases to trimming and J lost 5 bases; unmatched junction nucleotides: 6. CDR3 length: 15 amino acids. The CDR3, as DNA: TGTGCCAGCAGCGTGGAAGCGGGGGGGATCGAGACCCAGTACTTC. Its translation is CASSVEAGGIETQYF.